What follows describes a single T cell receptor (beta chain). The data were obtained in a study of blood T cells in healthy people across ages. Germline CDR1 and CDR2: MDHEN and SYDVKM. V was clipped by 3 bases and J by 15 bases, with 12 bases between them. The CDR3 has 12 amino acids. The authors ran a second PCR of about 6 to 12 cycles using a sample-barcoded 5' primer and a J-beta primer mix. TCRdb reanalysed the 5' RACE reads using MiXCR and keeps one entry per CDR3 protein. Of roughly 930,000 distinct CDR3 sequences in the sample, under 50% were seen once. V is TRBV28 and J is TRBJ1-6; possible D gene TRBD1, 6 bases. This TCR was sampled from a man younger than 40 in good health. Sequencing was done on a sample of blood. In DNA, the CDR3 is TGTGCCAGCAGTTTCGGAGGGGGGTACCTCCACTTT. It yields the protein CASSFGGGYLHF. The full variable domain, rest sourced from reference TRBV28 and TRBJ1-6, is DVKVTQSSRYLVKRTGEKVFLECVQDMDHENMFWYRQDPGLGLRLIYFSYDVKMKEKGDIPEGYSVSREKKERFSLILESASTNQTSMYLCASSFGGGYLHFGNGTRLTVT.